This passage covers 26 T cell receptor beta chains from one sample sequenced in a study of blood T cell repertoires in COVID-19. Clones were read by immunoSEQ multiplex PCR, and TCRdb kept only the in-frame ones, dropping some. The table lists around 62,000 clones, just over 85% of them singletons. Material: peripheral blood. These receptors were collected from a woman aged 60-70 years with COVID-19, enrolled during active disease.

The chain couples TRBV7-2 to TRBJ1-1, with D possibly TRBD1 on 5 matching bases. CDR1 is SGHTA, CDR2 FQGNSA, per germline. V lost 5 bases and J lost 10, with 23 bases in between. The CDR3 loop spans 15 amino acids. CDR3 coding DNA: TGTGCCAGCAGCCGCTCCTCCCCGGGACTAGTAGGAGCTTTCTTT. It specifies CASSRSSPGLVGAFF.

V and J are TRBV5-6 and TRBJ2-5, with 7 bases aligning to TRBD1. With V trimmed by 4 bases and J by 4 bases, 4 bases remained unmatched. The CDR3 is made up of 13 amino acids. The germline CDR1 and CDR2 sequences are SGHDT and YYEEEE. This CDR3 is CASSQTGRETQYF. The CDR3 DNA reads TGTGCCAGCAGCCAGACAGGGAGAGAGACCCAGTACTTC. The whole variable domain, remainder taken from reference TRBV5-6 and TRBJ2-5, is DAGVTQSPTHLIKTRGQQVTLRCSPKSGHDTVSWYQQALGQGPQFIFQYYEEEERQRGNFPDRFSGHQFPNYSSELNVNALLLGDSALYLCASSQTGRETQYFGPGTRLLVL.

This sequence joins TRBV27 and TRBJ2-5; TRBD1 agrees at 7 bases. This CDR3 is built from 16 residues. Looked up from germline, CDR1 is MNHEY and CDR2 is SMNVEV (reference sequence). V dropped 6 bases and J dropped 2; count of bases not matched to a gene: 12. The CDR3 spells CASSQRGGRLQETQYF. The DNA of the CDR3 is TGTGCCAGCAGCCAAAGAGGGGGCCGATTACAAGAGACCCAGTACTTC.

This chain connects TRBV25-1 to TRBJ2-7, with a tentative D call TRBD1 (6 bases). CDR3 length: 14 residues. V was pared by 4 bases and J by 5 bases, with 15 bases between. The germline V gene encodes CDR1 MGHDK and CDR2 SYGVNS. CDR3 bases: TGTGCCAGCAGTGGCGACAGGATTTGGAACGAGCAGTACTTC. It is translated as CASSGDRIWNEQYF.

V gene TRBV7-9 combines with J gene TRBJ1-4; 7 nucleotides line up with TRBD1. CDR1 is SEHNR and CDR2 is FQNEAQ in the germline V gene (reference sequence). With 5 bases clipped from V and 8 bases from J, the junction kept 11 bases outside the gene matches. CDR3 size: 15 residues. CDR3 residues: CASSPPEGAEEKLFF. Written as DNA, the CDR3 is TGTGCCAGCAGCCCCCCGGAGGGGGCAGAAGAAAAACTGTTTTTT.

V and J are TRBV29-1 and TRBJ1-1, with D possibly TRBD1 on 6 matching bases. The CDR3 sequence is 13 residues long. Germline V lookup: CDR1 SQVTM, CDR2 ANQGSEA. Trimming pared 4 bases from V and 2 bases from J, leaving 11 bases between. The CDR3 bases are TGCAGCGTTGGGGGGCCGACCAACACTGAAGCTTTCTTT. This encodes CSVGGPTNTEAFF.

The genes are TRBV2 and TRBJ1-5; no clear D. V lost 6 bases and J lost 5, with 11 bases in between. This CDR3 contains 13 residues. Germline V gene lookup returns CDR1 SNHLY and CDR2 FYNNEI. CDR3 sequence: CASRTGNDQPQHF. DNA for the CDR3: TGTGCCAGCAGGACCGGGAACGATCAGCCCCAGCATTTT.

V is TRBV4-1 and J is TRBJ1-1; D unresolved. Germline V gene sequence: CDR1 MGHRA, CDR2 YSYEKL. V dropped 7 bases and J dropped 5 bases, with 23 bases sitting between them. This CDR3 spans 16 amino acids. CDR3 DNA: TGCGCCAGCACCCCCGGGAGATCATTTTCGGATACTGAAGCTTTCTTT. It yields the protein CASTPGRSFSDTEAFF.

The V gene is TRBV28, the J gene TRBJ2-4; 10 nucleotides agree with TRBD2. CDR3 length: 18 residues. J gave up 1 base and V 8 bases, and 14 bases lay outside the gene matches. The germline CDR1 and CDR2 sequences are MDHEN and SYDVKM. CDR3 nucleotides: TGTGCCAGCTGCAGTTTGGACCCGGGACTAGCGGCCAAAAACATTCAGTACTTC. This encodes CASCSLDPGLAAKNIQYF.

This rearrangement joins TRBV5-1 to TRBJ1-1; D uncertain. CDR3 length: 16 amino acids. Germline V gene data show CDR1 as SGHRS and CDR2 as YFSETQ. Trimming removed 4 bases at V and 0 bases at J, with 16 bases between. The CDR3 here is CASSPGEGTMNTEAFF. The CDR3 nucleotides are TGCGCCAGCAGCCCCGGGGAGGGCACAATGAACACTGAAGCTTTCTTT.

This clone has a handful of counts. The chain carries TRBV28 and TRBJ1-5, with D uncertain. The CDR3 is 14 residues long. Germline CDR1 MDHEN, CDR2 SYDVKM. The V end was cut by 3 bases, the J end by 1 base, with 7 bases between. The CDR3 sequence: CASSFEWSNQPQHF. In nucleotides, the CDR3 is TGTGCCAGCAGTTTCGAGTGGAGCAATCAGCCCCAGCATTTT.

The CDR3 reads CASSRTGGNQPQHF. The CDR3 coding sequence is TGTGCCAGTAGTCGGACAGGGGGGAATCAGCCCCAGCATTTT. This chain connects TRBV19 to TRBJ1-5; TRBD1 matches 10 bases. The CDR3 has 14 amino acids. Losses at the gene ends were 5 bases for V and 4 bases for J; bases not matched to a gene: 2. Germline V gene sequence: CDR1 LNHDA, CDR2 SQIVND (reference sequence).

The V call is TRBV11-3, the J call TRBJ2-3; 9 nucleotides match TRBD2. The CDR3 totals 15 residues. CDR1 and CDR2 from the germline V gene are SGHNT and YENEEA. J was trimmed by 6 bases and V by 1 base; bases with no gene match: 5. The chain's CDR3 is CASSLGSGGPDTQYF. DNA for the CDR3: TGTGCCAGCAGCTTAGGGAGCGGGGGGCCGGATACGCAGTATTTT.

This rearrangement joins TRBV3-1 (or the pseudogene TRBV3-2) to TRBJ2-5; tentative D call: TRBD1 (5 bases). The CDR3 is 15 amino acids. Germline CDR1 is LGHDT and CDR2 is YNNKEL (reference sequence). The V gene lost 7 bases and the J gene lost 0 bases, with 15 bases spanning the gap. The CDR3 loop is CASTLGHSYQETQYF. Here the CDR3 DNA reads TGTGCCAGCACCCTAGGACATTCGTACCAAGAGACCCAGTACTTC.

This chain joins TRBV7-2 and TRBJ2-2; the D gene is possibly TRBD2 (5 bases). The ends were cut back, 2 bases at V and 0 bases at J, with 10 bases in the middle. This CDR3 spans 16 amino acids. Germline CDR1 SGHTA, CDR2 FQGNSA. CDR3 sequence: CASSLFMGANTGELFF. Written as DNA, the CDR3 is TGTGCCAGCAGCTTATTTATGGGAGCGAACACCGGGGAGCTGTTTTTT.

The chain uses TRBV29-1 and TRBJ2-1; the D gene is possibly TRBD2 (5 bases). In germline, CDR1 is SQVTM, CDR2 ANQGSEA. This CDR3 region has 14 residues. V lost 7 bases, J lost 0 bases, and 13 bases lay in between. The CDR3 region has the DNA TGCAGCGGTGTGAAGGGAGACTCCTACAATGAGCAGTTCTTC. This gives the protein CSGVKGDSYNEQFF.

The V gene is TRBV10-3, the J gene TRBJ2-2; D is unclear. V dropped 8 bases and J dropped 3 bases, with 7 bases sitting between them. The CDR3 runs to 12 residues. Germline V lookup: CDR1 ENHRY, CDR2 SYGVKD. CDR3 sequence: CAIGLHTGELFF. As DNA, the CDR3 is TGTGCCATCGGGCTTCACACCGGGGAGCTGTTTTTT.

This clone has more than one count but fewer than ten. The V and J genes are TRBV6-5 and TRBJ1-1; D is unclear. Per germline, CDR1 MNHEY and CDR2 SVGAGI. The germline V and J ends were trimmed by 10 bases and 0 bases, with 12 bases remaining between them. This CDR3 has 13 amino acids. The CDR3 here is CATGAIMNTEAFF. The DNA for the CDR3 is TGTGCCACCGGAGCTATAATGAACACTGAAGCTTTCTTT.

The rearrangement links TRBV13 to TRBJ2-2, with D possibly being TRBD1 (6 bases). CDR1 PRHDT and CDR2 FYEKMQ come from the germline V gene (reference sequence). This CDR3 has 12 amino acids. Between the trimmed V and J ends, which lost 6 bases and 8 bases, there was a span of 10 bases. CDR3 residues: CASSSTGGELFF. As DNA, the CDR3 is TGTGCCAGCAGTTCCACAGGGGGGGAGCTGTTTTTT. Together with reference TRBV13 and TRBJ2-2, the CDR3 gives the full variable domain: AAGVIQSPRHLIKEKRETATLKCYPIPRHDTVYWYQQGPGQDPQFLISFYEKMQSDKGSIPDRFSAQQFSDYHSELNMSSLELGDSALYFCASSSTGGELFFGEGSRLTVL.

This chain connects TRBV6-5 to TRBJ2-2; TRBD1 agrees at 9 bases. The J segment lost 8 bases and the V segment lost 6 bases, leaving 7 bases of the junction unmatched. The germline gives CDR1 MNHEY, CDR2 SVGAGI. The CDR3 contains 14 residues. The CDR3 DNA follows: TGTGCCAGCAGCGTGGGACAGGGACTGGGGGAGCTGTTTTTT. Residues: CASSVGQGLGELFF.

V usage is TRBV7-2 and J usage is TRBJ2-7; 7 bases map to TRBD1. The length of the CDR3 is 13 residues. The trim removed 4 bases at V and 4 bases at J, leaving 4 bases unmatched. Germline V gene lookup returns CDR1 SGHTA and CDR2 FQGNSA. CDR3 sequence (DNA): TGTGCCAGCAGCTCCTACAGGGGATACGAGCAGTACTTC. It encodes CASSSYRGYEQYF.

This clone has only one observation. This sequence joins TRBV4-2 and TRBJ2-2; TRBD1 matches at 7 bases. Unmatched junction bases numbered 11, after V lost 4 bases and J lost 6 bases. The CDR3 consists of 16 residues. The germline gives CDR1 LGHNA, CDR2 YNFKEQ. DNA of the CDR3: TGTGCCAGCAGCCCGAGACAGGGTGGTATCTCCGGGGAGCTGTTTTTT. It specifies CASSPRQGGISGELFF.

The V call is TRBV3-1 (or the pseudogene TRBV3-2), the J call TRBJ2-3; D is perhaps TRBD1 (6 bases). The V gene's germline CDR1 is LGHDT and CDR2 YNNKEL (reference sequence). The CDR3 is 15 amino acids. V lost 0 bases and J 10 bases, leaving 17 bases between the germline ends. In DNA form, the CDR3 reads TGTGCCAGCAGCCAAGATCTCAGGGGTGCGACACCGCAGTATTTT. Translating it yields CASSQDLRGATPQYF.

This clone turned up a few times. The J gene is TRBJ2-7, the V gene TRBV4-3, with 7 positions matching TRBD1. The CDR3 length is 15 residues. Unmatched junction bases numbered 4, after V lost 0 bases and J lost 2 bases. The V gene's germline CDR1 is LGHNA and CDR2 YSLEER. DNA for the CDR3: TGCGCCAGCAGCCAAGATACGACAGGGCCCTACGAGCAGTACTTC. As protein: CASSQDTTGPYEQYF.

The chain uses TRBV4-1 and TRBJ2-1; TRBD2 matches 9 bases. V shed 0 bases, J shed 8 bases, and the junction held 8 bases outside the gene matches. The CDR3 consists of 16 residues. Germline V gene lookup returns CDR1 MGHRA and CDR2 YSYEKL. The CDR3 is CASSQDVGSGGHEQFF. In DNA, the CDR3 is TGCGCCAGCAGCCAAGATGTAGGTAGCGGGGGTCATGAGCAGTTCTTC.

The V call is TRBV9, the J call TRBJ1-2; unclear D gene. CDR1 and CDR2 (germline): SGDLS, YYNGEE. The V end lost 4 bases, the J end lost 4 bases, and 8 bases lay between the germline ends. This CDR3 region has 12 residues. The CDR3 nucleotides are TGTGCCAGCAGCCCCGAGGGCTATGGCTACACCTTC. Its translation is CASSPEGYGYTF.